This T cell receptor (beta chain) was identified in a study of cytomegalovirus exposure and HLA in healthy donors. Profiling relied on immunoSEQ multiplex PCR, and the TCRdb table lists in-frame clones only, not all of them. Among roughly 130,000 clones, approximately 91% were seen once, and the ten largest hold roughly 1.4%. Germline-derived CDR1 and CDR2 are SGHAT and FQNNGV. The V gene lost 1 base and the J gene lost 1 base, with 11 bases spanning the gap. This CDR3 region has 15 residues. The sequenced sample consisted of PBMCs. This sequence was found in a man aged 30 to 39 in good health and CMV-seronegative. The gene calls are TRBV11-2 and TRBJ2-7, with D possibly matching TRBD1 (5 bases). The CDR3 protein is CASSLGPGKSYEQYF. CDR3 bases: TGTGCCAGCAGCTTAGGTCCAGGGAAGTCCTACGAGCAGTACTTC.